This T cell receptor (beta chain) appears in the sequencing data of a study of cytomegalovirus exposure and HLA in healthy donors. Findings and limits, study-wide: Listed as cytomegalovirus-associated were over 150 TCR beta chains. Cytomegalovirus status was reportedly diagnosed by the classifier with high specificity and sensitivity.

Losses at the gene ends were 7 bases for V and 11 bases for J; bases not matched to a gene: 15. Germline CDR1 is SNHLY and CDR2 is FYNNEI. The CDR3 contains 14 residues. Vbeta (60) and Jbeta (13) primers were used in the PCR. Data came from immunoSEQ multiplex PCR; TCRdb stores just in-frame clones and leaves some out. The sample shows approximately 150,000 clones, approximately 80% of them seen only once. Regarding this clone: Its antigen is as yet unknown.

The clonotype originates from a woman aged 40 to 49 in good health and CMV-seronegative. V is TRBV2 and J is TRBJ1-1; 8 nucleotides line up with TRBD1. Sequenced input: PBMCs. DNA for the CDR3: TGTGCCAGCAACGGGGACAGGCCTCCTGGGGATGCTTTCTTT. This gives the protein CASNGDRPPGDAFF.